A selection of T cell receptor beta chains follows, all from one sample in a study of T cell responses to AZD1222 COVID-19 vaccine. Generated by immunoSEQ multiplex PCR, the TCRdb table keeps only in-frame clones and is missing some. The sample has 100,000 to 150,000 clones; around 84% are singletons. Sequenced here: peripheral blood, sampled on day 0 of AZD1222 vaccination. All receptors derive from an adult in good health. The CDR3 runs from the conserved cysteine through the conserved F or W. Fields, in order: J gene, D gene, V gene, clone size, CDR3 protein, CDR3 DNA. D genes are given only for firm matches. The size field is filled for only some rows; it gives once, few, many or a size class.

TRBJ2-2	TRBD2	TRBV7-8	few	CATRTSGRMDTGELFF	TGTGCCACCCGGACTAGCGGGAGAATGGACACCGGGGAGCTGTTTTTT
TRBJ1-1	NA	TRBV27	NA	CASSLSGLPNTEAFF	TGTGCCAGCAGTTTATCGGGGCTTCCAAACACTGAAGCTTTCTTT
TRBJ2-7	TRBD1	TRBV7-9	once	CASSLGPPGQGYEQYF	TGTGCCAGCAGCCTAGGACCACCGGGACAGGGCTACGAGCAGTACTTC
TRBJ2-7	TRBD2	TRBV19	NA	CASSFSGTPYEQYF	TGTGCCAGTAGTTTTAGCGGGACTCCCTACGAGCAGTACTTC
TRBJ1-2	NA	TRBV10-2	NA	CASSESGEANYGYTF	TGCGCCAGCAGTGAGTCCGGTGAGGCCAACTATGGCTACACCTTC
TRBJ1-3	NA	TRBV10-3	NA	CAISRDTVSGNTIYF	TGTGCCATCAGCCGCGACACCGTCTCTGGAAACACCATATATTTT
TRBJ1-6	TRBD1	TRBV18	NA	CASSPNRDRVVSPLHF	TGTGCCAGCTCACCAAACCGGGACAGGGTCGTCTCACCCCTCCACTTT
TRBJ2-2	TRBD1	TRBV3-1/TRBV3-2	NA	CASSQGTGSIGELFF	TGTGCCAGCAGCCAGGGGACAGGGTCTATCGGGGAGCTGTTTTTT
TRBJ2-3	NA	TRBV5-4	NA	CASTLQGFTDTQYF	TGTGCCAGCACCCTGCAGGGATTCACAGATACGCAGTATTTT
TRBJ2-1	TRBD2	TRBV25-1	NA	CASSEYGGGSYNEQFF	TGTGCCAGCAGTGAATACGGCGGGGGCTCCTACAATGAGCAGTTCTTC
TRBJ1-2	NA	TRBV21-1	NA	CASSKEAREPNYGYTF	TGTGCCAGCAGCAAAGAGGCGAGGGAACCTAACTATGGCTACACCTTC
TRBJ2-7	NA	TRBV19	NA	CASSSGTSSYEQYF	TGTGCCAGTAGTAGCGGGACCAGCTCCTACGAGCAGTACTTC
TRBJ1-2	NA	TRBV9	NA	CASSPSGIYGYTF	TGTGCCAGCAGCCCCTCAGGGATCTATGGCTACACCTTC
TRBJ1-5	NA	TRBV3-1/TRBV3-2	NA	CASSRDEEPQHF	TGTGCCAGCAGCCGAGACGAGGAGCCCCAGCATTTT
TRBJ1-2	NA	TRBV11-2	NA	CASSLQGETNYGYTF	TGTGCCAGCAGTTTACAGGGCGAAACTAACTATGGCTACACCTTC
TRBJ2-3	TRBD1	TRBV24-1	NA	CATSDSGQGLADTQYF	TGTGCCACCAGTGATTCTGGACAGGGTCTCGCAGATACGCAGTATTTT
TRBJ1-5	TRBD1	TRBV6-5	NA	CASKGTGGFGQPQHF	TGTGCCAGCAAGGGGACAGGGGGATTCGGTCAGCCCCAGCATTTT
TRBJ2-1	TRBD2	TRBV2	NA	CASPGLGDNEQFF	TGTGCCAGCCCGGGACTAGGGGACAATGAGCAGTTCTTC
TRBJ2-6	NA	TRBV19	NA	CASRMDALSGANVLTF	TGTGCCAGTAGGATGGACGCGCTCTCTGGGGCCAACGTCCTGACTTTC
TRBJ1-1	NA	TRBV13	NA	CASSFAGLNTEAFF	TGTGCCAGCAGCTTCGCAGGGCTGAACACTGAAGCTTTCTTT
TRBJ1-5	NA	TRBV29-1	NA	CSVVGGTGDNQPQHF	TGCAGCGTCGTCGGCGGTACAGGCGACAATCAGCCCCAGCATTTT
TRBJ2-6	NA	TRBV7-3	NA	CASSTTSGANVLTF	TGTGCCAGCAGCACAACGTCTGGGGCCAACGTCCTGACTTTC
TRBJ1-1	NA	TRBV5-6	NA	CASSLEPNTEAFF	TGTGCCAGCAGCTTGGAGCCGAACACTGAAGCTTTCTTT
TRBJ2-2	NA	TRBV5-8	NA	CASSFGTITGELFF	TGTGCCAGCAGCTTCGGTACAATTACCGGGGAGCTGTTTTTT
TRBJ1-5	TRBD1	TRBV4-3	NA	CASSQGQGNNQPQHF	TGCGCCAGCAGCCAAGGACAGGGTAACAATCAGCCCCAGCATTTT
TRBJ1-1	NA	TRBV19	NA	CASKAGVITEAFF	TGTGCCAGTAAAGCGGGGGTCATCACTGAAGCTTTCTTT
TRBJ1-4	TRBD1	TRBV2	few	CASSETGGSATNEKLFF	TGTGCCAGCAGCGAGACAGGGGGCTCCGCAACTAATGAAAAACTGTTTTTT
TRBJ2-2	TRBD1	TRBV28	once	CASSLEGTGYTGELFF	TGTGCCAGCAGTTTAGAAGGGACAGGATACACCGGGGAGCTGTTTTTT
TRBJ2-5	TRBD2	TRBV10-3	NA	CATSLSRRGTSETQYF	TGTGCCACCTCTCTTTCCCGGCGGGGGACGAGTGAGACCCAGTACTTC
TRBJ1-1	NA	TRBV4-1	once	CASSQVGHVRGWTEAFF	TGCGCCAGCAGCCAAGTGGGGCACGTTCGAGGATGGACTGAAGCTTTCTTT
TRBJ1-1	NA	TRBV6-5	NA	CASSYLRQLNTEAFF	TGTGCCAGCAGTTACCTACGACAGTTAAACACTGAAGCTTTCTTT
TRBJ2-3	TRBD2	TRBV7-3	NA	CASSSGLAAWGDTQYF	TGTGCCAGCAGCTCGGGACTAGCGGCTTGGGGGGATACGCAGTATTTT
TRBJ1-2	TRBD1	TRBV27	NA	CASSLIGQGTHGYTF	TGTGCCAGCAGTTTGATCGGACAGGGAACTCATGGCTACACCTTC
TRBJ1-1	NA	TRBV6-5	NA	CASSLEGENTEAFF	TGTGCCAGCAGTCTCGAAGGGGAGAACACTGAAGCTTTCTTT
TRBJ2-2	NA	TRBV12-2	NA	CASRLVLGQGDTGELFF	TGTGCAAGTCGCTTAGTCCTGGGACAGGGGGACACCGGGGAGCTGTTTTTT
TRBJ1-6	NA	TRBV19	NA	CANDGGNSPLHF	TGTGCCAACGACGGGGGAAATTCACCCCTCCACTTT
TRBJ1-5	NA	TRBV10-3	NA	CAISEKGLENQPQHF	TGTGCCATCAGTGAAAAAGGTTTAGAAAATCAGCCCCAGCATTTT
TRBJ2-1	TRBD2	TRBV5-1	NA	CASKRQGTSGISGSYNEQFF	TGCGCCAGCAAGAGACAGGGGACTAGCGGGATAAGTGGATCCTACAATGAGCAGTTCTTC
TRBJ1-5	NA	TRBV27	NA	CASSFAGIGNQPQHF	TGTGCCAGCAGTTTTGCGGGGATTGGCAATCAGCCCCAGCATTTT
TRBJ1-1	NA	TRBV4-1	NA	CASSQEPSMNTEAFF	TGCGCCAGCAGCCAAGAGCCCTCTATGAACACTGAAGCTTTCTTT
TRBJ1-1	NA	TRBV5-1	NA	CASSAYRLLSEAFF	TGCGCCAGCAGCGCCTACAGGTTACTGTCTGAAGCTTTCTTT
TRBJ1-5	TRBD1	TRBV6-2/TRBV6-3	NA	CASSLIYRGLDQPQHF	TGTGCCAGCAGCCTTATTTACAGGGGGCTGGATCAGCCCCAGCATTTT
TRBJ2-5	TRBD2	TRBV13	NA	CASSFAGGQETQYF	TGTGCCAGCAGCTTTGCGGGGGGCCAAGAGACCCAGTACTTC
TRBJ2-3	NA	TRBV11-2	NA	CASSFLVFADTQYF	TGTGCCAGCAGCTTCTTAGTATTCGCGGATACGCAGTATTTT
TRBJ2-2	NA	TRBV30	NA	CAWSVRGLTGELFF	TGTGCCTGGAGTGTACGAGGGCTCACCGGGGAGCTGTTTTTT
TRBJ1-2	NA	TRBV24-1	NA	CATSDPRSYGYTF	TGTGCCACCAGTGACCCCAGGTCCTATGGCTACACCTTC
TRBJ2-5	NA	TRBV6-1	once	CASSEAERTVGFVETQYF	TGTGCCAGCAGTGAAGCAGAAAGAACAGTGGGGTTCGTGGAGACCCAGTACTTC
TRBJ1-1	TRBD1	TRBV28	NA	CASSFGTGGLNTEAFF	TGTGCCAGCAGTTTTGGGACAGGGGGTTTGAACACTGAAGCTTTCTTT
TRBJ1-5	NA	TRBV23-1	NA	CASTRSGPDEVGNQPQHF	TGCGCCAGCACCCGATCGGGACCCGATGAGGTGGGCAATCAGCCCCAGCATTTT
TRBJ2-5	TRBD2	TRBV3-1/TRBV3-2	NA	CASGLAGAQETQYF	TGTGCCAGCGGACTAGCGGGTGCTCAAGAGACCCAGTACTTC
TRBJ1-2	TRBD1	TRBV5-1	NA	CASSGTTGGYGYTF	TGCGCCAGCAGCGGGACAACAGGGGGGTATGGCTACACCTTC
TRBJ2-4	NA	TRBV7-2	NA	CASSLAEGGPKNIQYF	TGTGCCAGCAGCTTAGCGGAAGGGGGTCCCAAAAACATTCAGTACTTC
TRBJ2-1	TRBD1	TRBV6-4	NA	CASSPGTGPYNEQFF	TGTGCCAGCAGCCCCGGGACAGGGCCCTACAATGAGCAGTTCTTC
TRBJ1-6	NA	TRBV27	NA	CASSGRDSPLHF	TGTGCCAGCAGTGGTCGAGATTCACCCCTCCACTTT
TRBJ1-2	NA	TRBV24-1	NA	CATSDREGYTF	TGTGCCACCAGTGATCGCGAAGGCTACACCTTC
TRBJ1-1	NA	TRBV4-1	NA	CASSRSVGAGNTEAFF	TGCGCCAGCAGCCGTTCTGTAGGGGCAGGAAACACTGAAGCTTTCTTT
TRBJ2-7	TRBD2	TRBV20-1	NA	CSASLAGVKEQYF	TGCAGTGCTAGTTTAGCGGGAGTAAAAGAGCAGTACTTC